The subject of this entry is one T cell receptor (beta chain). A junction end diverges from the germline sequence, so it may reflect a read error. The CDR3 is made up of 13 amino acids. CDR1 and CDR2 from the germline V gene are MRHNA and SNTAGT. The data were produced by immunoSEQ multiplex PCR, yet TCRdb's version contains in-frame clones alone and is incomplete. The repertoire holds 9,000 to 9,500 clones, with around 90% as singletons. This sample is drawn from a study of immune evolution from preneoplasia to lung adenocarcinoma. The chain employs TRBV6-4 and TRBJ1-6; TRBD1 is a possible D gene (5 bases). Material: FFPE invasive lung adenocarcinoma tissue. This receptor was taken from a person aged 65 to 79 with invasive lung adenocarcinoma. CDR3: CASRQSNNSPLHF. CDR3 nucleotides: TGCGCCAGCAGACAGAGTAATAATTCACCCCTCCACTTT.